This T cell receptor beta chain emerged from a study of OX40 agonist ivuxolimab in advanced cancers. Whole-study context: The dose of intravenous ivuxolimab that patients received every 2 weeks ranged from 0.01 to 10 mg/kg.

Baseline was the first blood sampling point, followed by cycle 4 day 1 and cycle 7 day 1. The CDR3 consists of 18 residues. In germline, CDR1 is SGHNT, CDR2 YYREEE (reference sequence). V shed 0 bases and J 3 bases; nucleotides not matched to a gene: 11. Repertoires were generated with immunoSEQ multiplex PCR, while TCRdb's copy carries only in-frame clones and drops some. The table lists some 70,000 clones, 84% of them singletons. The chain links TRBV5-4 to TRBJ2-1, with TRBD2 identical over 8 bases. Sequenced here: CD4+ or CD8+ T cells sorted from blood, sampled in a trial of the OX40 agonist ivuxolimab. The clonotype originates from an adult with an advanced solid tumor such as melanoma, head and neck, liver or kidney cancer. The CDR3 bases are TGTGCCAGCAGCTTGGCCATGCTAGCGGGCTGGGGCTACAATGAGCAGTTCTTC. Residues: CASSLAMLAGWGYNEQFF.